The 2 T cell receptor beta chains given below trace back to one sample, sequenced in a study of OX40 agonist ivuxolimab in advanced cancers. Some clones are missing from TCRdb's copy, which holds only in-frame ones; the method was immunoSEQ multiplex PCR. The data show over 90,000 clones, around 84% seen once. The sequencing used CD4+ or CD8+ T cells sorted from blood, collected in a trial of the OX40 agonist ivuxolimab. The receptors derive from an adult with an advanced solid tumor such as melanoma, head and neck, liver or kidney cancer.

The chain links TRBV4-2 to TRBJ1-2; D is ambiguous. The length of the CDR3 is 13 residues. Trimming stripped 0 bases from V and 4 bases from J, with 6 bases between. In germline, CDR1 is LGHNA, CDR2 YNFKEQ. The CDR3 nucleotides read TGTGCCAGCAGCCAAGATCGGTCCTATGGCTACACCTTC. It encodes CASSQDRSYGYTF.

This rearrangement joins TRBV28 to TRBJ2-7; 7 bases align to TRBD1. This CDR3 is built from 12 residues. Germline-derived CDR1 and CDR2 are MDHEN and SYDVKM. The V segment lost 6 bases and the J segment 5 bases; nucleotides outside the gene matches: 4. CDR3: CASRVDRDEQYF. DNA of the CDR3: TGTGCCAGCAGAGTCGACAGGGACGAGCAGTACTTC.